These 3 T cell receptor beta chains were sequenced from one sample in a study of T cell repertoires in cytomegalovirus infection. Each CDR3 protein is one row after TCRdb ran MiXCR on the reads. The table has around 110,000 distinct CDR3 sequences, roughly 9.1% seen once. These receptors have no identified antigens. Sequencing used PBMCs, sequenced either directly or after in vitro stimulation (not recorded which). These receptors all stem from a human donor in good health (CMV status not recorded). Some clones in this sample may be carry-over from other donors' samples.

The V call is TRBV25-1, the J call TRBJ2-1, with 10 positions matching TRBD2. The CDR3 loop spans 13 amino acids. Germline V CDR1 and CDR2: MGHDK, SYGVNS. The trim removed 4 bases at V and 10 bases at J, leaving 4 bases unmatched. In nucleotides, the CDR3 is TGTGCCAGCAGTGGGAGACTAGCGGGCGAGCAGTTCTTC. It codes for CASSGRLAGEQFF.

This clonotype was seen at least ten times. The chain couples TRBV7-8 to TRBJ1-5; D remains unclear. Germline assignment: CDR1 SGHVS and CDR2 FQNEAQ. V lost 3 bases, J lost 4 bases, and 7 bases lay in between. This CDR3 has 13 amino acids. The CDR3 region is CASSFVGNQPQHF. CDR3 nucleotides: TGTGCCAGCAGCTTCGTAGGGAATCAGCCCCAGCATTTT. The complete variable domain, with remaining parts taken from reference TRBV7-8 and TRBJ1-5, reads GAGVSQSPRYKVAKRGQDVALRCDPISGHVSLFWYQQALGQGPEFLTYFQNEAQLDKSGLPSDRFFAERPEGSVSTLKIQRTQQEDSAVYLCASSFVGNQPQHFGDGTRLSIL.

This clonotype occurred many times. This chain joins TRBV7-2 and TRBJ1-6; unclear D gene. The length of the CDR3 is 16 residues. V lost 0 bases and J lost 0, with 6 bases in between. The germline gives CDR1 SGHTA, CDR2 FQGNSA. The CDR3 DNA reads TGTGCCAGCAGCTTAGCCGTCAGCTCCTATAATTCACCCCTCCACTTT. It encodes CASSLAVSSYNSPLHF.